Shown below are 32 T cell receptor beta chains from a single sample sequenced in a study of blood T cell repertoires in COVID-19. Libraries were prepared by immunoSEQ multiplex PCR; TCRdb keeps only in-frame clonotypes and omits some of them. The repertoire holds roughly 100,000 clones, with around four fifths as singletons. The specimen was peripheral blood. The receptors stem from a human donor in a cohort sampled during active COVID-19.

CDR3 in amino acids: CASSSLLAGGPNEQFF. The CDR3 DNA reads as TGTGCCAGCAGCTCCCTACTAGCGGGGGGGCCCAATGAGCAGTTCTTC. The chain links TRBV7-9 to TRBJ2-1, with TRBD2 identical over 13 bases. The germline V gene encodes CDR1 SEHNR and CDR2 FQNEAQ (reference sequence). The CDR3 consists of 16 residues. V was pared by 4 bases and J by 6 bases, with 6 bases of the junction left unmatched. Complete variable domain (other parts from reference TRBV7-9 and TRBJ2-1): DTGVSQNPRHKITKRGQNVTFRCDPISEHNRLYWYRQTLGQGPEFLTYFQNEAQLEKSRLLSDRFSAERPKGSFSTLEIQRTEQGDSAMYLCASSSLLAGGPNEQFFGPGTRLTVL.

In nucleotides, the CDR3 is TGTGCCAGCAGCGAGCAGGCAGGGCCTAATGAAAAACTGTTTTTT. This codes for CASSEQAGPNEKLFF. V gene TRBV9 combines with J gene TRBJ1-4; D perhaps matches TRBD1 (5 bases). V was trimmed by 3 bases and J by 3 bases, leaving 12 bases between them. Per the germline V gene, CDR1 is SGDLS and CDR2 is YYNGEE. This CDR3 is 15 amino acids long.

The chain couples TRBV2 to TRBJ2-1; TRBD2 agrees at 12 bases. This CDR3 has 14 amino acids. The trim removed 6 bases at V and 9 bases at J, leaving 6 bases unmatched. Germline CDR1 is SNHLY and CDR2 is FYNNEI. The CDR3 is CASSVTSGGGEQFF. The CDR3 nucleotides are TGTGCCAGCAGCGTGACTAGCGGGGGAGGTGAGCAGTTCTTC. The whole variable domain, filled in from reference TRBV2 and TRBJ2-1, reads EPEVTQTPSHQVTQMGQEVILRCVPISNHLYFYWYRQILGQKVEFLVSFYNNEISEKSEIFDDQFSVERPDGSNFTLKIRSTKLEDSAMYFCASSVTSGGGEQFFGPGTRLTVL.

This sequence joins TRBV19 and TRBJ1-2; 9 bases map to TRBD1. Per the germline V gene, CDR1 is LNHDA and CDR2 is SQIVND (reference sequence). Losses at the gene ends were 0 bases for V and 7 bases for J; bases not matched to a gene: 6. CDR3 length equals 15 residues. CDR3 coding DNA: TGTGCCAGTAGTATAGATTGGACAGGGGAGGGTGGCTACACCTTC. Residues: CASSIDWTGEGGYTF.

This chain uses TRBV5-1 with TRBJ1-2, with 9 positions matching TRBD1. V trimming: 4 bases; J trimming: 8 bases; junction bases outside the gene matches: 6. This CDR3 comprises 13 residues. Per the germline V gene, CDR1 is SGHRS and CDR2 is YFSETQ. CDR3 sequence reads: CASSLDRGRGYTF. The CDR3, as DNA: TGCGCCAGCAGCCTGGACAGGGGCCGCGGCTACACCTTC.

The rearrangement links TRBV5-4 to TRBJ2-1, with D uncertain. Germline lookup yields CDR1 SGHNT and CDR2 YYREEE (reference sequence). Trimming removed 0 bases at V and 2 bases at J, with 9 bases between. The CDR3 contains 15 residues. CDR3 in DNA: TGTGCCAGCAGCTTGGGGCAGGTTACCTACAATGAGCAGTTCTTC. The encoded protein is CASSLGQVTYNEQFF.

The chain recombines TRBV18 with TRBJ1-1, with D hard to call. Germline values: CDR1 KGHSH, CDR2 LQKENI. V shed 5 bases and J shed 0 bases, with 7 bases lying between them. This CDR3 region has 13 residues. Written as DNA, the CDR3 is TGTGCCAGCTCAAACGGTCTGAACACTGAAGCTTTCTTT. Residues: CASSNGLNTEAFF.

The J gene is TRBJ2-2, the V gene TRBV18; 7 bases align to TRBD1. The CDR3 totals 15 residues. Germline CDR1 and CDR2: KGHSH and LQKENI. J was trimmed by 6 bases and V by 2 bases; bases with no gene match: 6. The CDR3 DNA follows: TGTGCCAGCTCACCAGGCAGGGGGAATCCCGGGGAGCTGTTTTTT. Amino acid sequence: CASSPGRGNPGELFF.

The CDR3 DNA sequence: TGTGCCAGCTCCCCCGGGAACTCCTACGAGCAGTACTTC. Its translation is CASSPGNSYEQYF. The chain carries TRBV18 and TRBJ2-7, with TRBD2 as a possible D gene (5 bases). This CDR3 is built from 13 residues. Germline V gives CDR1 KGHSH, CDR2 LQKENI. V was pared by 6 bases and J by 0 bases, with 9 bases between.

The chain employs TRBV5-1 and TRBJ1-1, with D unclear. Deletions cut 0 bases from V and 5 bases from J, with 14 bases between. The V gene's germline CDR1 is SGHRS and CDR2 YFSETQ. The CDR3 contains 15 residues. Here the CDR3 reads CASSLVTVSGTEAFF. CDR3 nucleotide sequence: TGCGCCAGCAGCTTGGTGACGGTTTCGGGGACTGAAGCTTTCTTT.

The chain links TRBV5-1 to TRBJ2-7, with 13 bases aligning to TRBD2. CDR3 length: 14 amino acids. Trimming removed 2 bases from V and 6 bases from J; junction bases left unmatched: 2. Germline V lookup: CDR1 SGHRS, CDR2 YFSETQ. CDR3 sequence reads: CASSLTSGGGEQYF. The DNA for the CDR3 is TGCGCCAGCAGCTTAACTAGCGGGGGGGGCGAGCAGTACTTC.

This clone has only a few counts. V is TRBV5-6 and J is TRBJ1-6; 8 positions match TRBD1. With 2 bases clipped from V and 9 bases from J, the junction kept 7 bases outside the gene matches. CDR1 is SGHDT, CDR2 YYEEEE, per germline. This CDR3 has 15 residues. CDR3 DNA sequence: TGTGCCAGCAGCTTTTTTCAGGGGGCGGGTTCACCCCTCCACTTT. The encoded protein is CASSFFQGAGSPLHF.

V is TRBV2 and J is TRBJ1-2; 9 bases align to TRBD1. Trimming took 4 bases from V and 6 from J; bases not matched to a gene: 12. CDR3 length: 16 residues. CDR1 and CDR2 (germline): SNHLY, FYNNEI. CDR3 coding DNA: TGTGCCAGCAGTGTATCGCGGGGACAGGGCAAAGATGGCTACACCTTC. Translation gives CASSVSRGQGKDGYTF.

A few counts support this clone. This chain joins TRBV12-3 or TRBV12-4 and TRBJ2-1; 7 bases map to TRBD2. The CDR3 sequence is 13 residues long. After removal of 6 bases from V and 9 bases from J, the junction contained 8 bases not matched to a gene. CDR3 in DNA: TGTGCCAGCAGATTGGCGGGGGAGGTTGAGCAGTTCTTC. Translated, it gives CASRLAGEVEQFF.

The V gene is TRBV5-4, the J gene TRBJ2-2, with no clear D. The V gene's germline CDR1 is SGHNT and CDR2 YYREEE (reference sequence). The CDR3 is made up of 15 amino acids. Trimming took 0 bases from V and 5 from J, leaving 11 bases between them. The CDR3 DNA is TGTGCCAGCAGCTTGGGCACCCCCAGGACCGGGGAGCTGTTTTTT. It codes for CASSLGTPRTGELFF.

The V and J genes are TRBV19 and TRBJ2-5, with 11 bases that match TRBD2. This CDR3 is 15 amino acids long. Trimming at V came to 5 bases and at J to 5 bases, leaving 7 bases not matched to a gene. Germline V gives CDR1 LNHDA, CDR2 SQIVND (reference sequence). Here the CDR3 DNA reads TGTGCCAGTAGTCAACTAGCGGGGGTTATGGAGACCCAGTACTTC. This codes for CASSQLAGVMETQYF.

This clone was seen once. The rearrangement joins TRBV7-9 to TRBJ1-1; D not resolved. Germline V gives CDR1 SEHNR, CDR2 FQNEAQ (reference sequence). The CDR3 totals 14 residues. The V and J ends lost 5 bases and 3 bases respectively, with 13 bases between them. CDR3 DNA sequence: TGTGCCAGCAGCCGAGGAGGCGGGGACACTGAAGCTTTCTTT. Protein sequence: CASSRGGGDTEAFF. Full variable domain (missing parts from reference TRBV7-9 and TRBJ1-1): DTGVSQNPRHKITKRGQNVTFRCDPISEHNRLYWYRQTLGQGPEFLTYFQNEAQLEKSRLLSDRFSAERPKGSFSTLEIQRTEQGDSAMYLCASSRGGGDTEAFFGQGTRLTVV.

V and J are TRBV28 and TRBJ1-1; 9 bases fit TRBD1. This CDR3 contains 14 residues. In germline, CDR1 is MDHEN, CDR2 SYDVKM. The V gene end was trimmed by 4 bases and the J gene end by 1 base; junction bases not matched to a gene: 1. Written as DNA, the CDR3 is TGTGCCAGCAGTTCGGGACAGGGGAACACTGAAGCTTTCTTT. Encoded protein: CASSSGQGNTEAFF.

This clone has a handful of counts. The V call is TRBV2, the J call TRBJ2-2; 8 nucleotides line up with TRBD1. The germline V gene has CDR1 SNHLY and CDR2 FYNNEI. The V and J ends lost 10 bases and 1 base, in that order; junction bases with no gene match: 5. There are 14 residues in the CDR3. For the CDR3, the DNA is TGTGCCATAGGACAGGGAAGGAACACCGGGGAGCTGTTTTTT. It encodes CAIGQGRNTGELFF.

This rearrangement joins TRBV19 to TRBJ2-1; D might be TRBD2 (6 bases). The CDR3 is 14 residues long. The germline V gene has CDR1 LNHDA and CDR2 SQIVND (reference sequence). With 4 bases removed from V and 4 bases from J, the gap between germline ends came to 11 bases. CDR3 protein: CASSKAGTYNEQFF. CDR3 nucleotide sequence: TGTGCCAGTAGTAAGGCGGGGACTTACAATGAGCAGTTCTTC. The full variable domain, with the rest looked up from reference TRBV19 and TRBJ2-1, is DGGITQSPKYLFRKEGQNVTLSCEQNLNHDAMYWYRQDPGQGLRLIYYSQIVNDFQKGDIAEGYSVSREKKESFPLTVTSAQKNPTAFYLCASSKAGTYNEQFFGPGTRLTVL.

The rearrangement joins TRBV5-1 to TRBJ2-3, with D tentatively TRBD1 (5 bases). Trimming left V 0 bases short and J 2 bases short, with 10 bases between. CDR1 and CDR2 (germline): SGHRS, YFSETQ. The CDR3 is made up of 15 amino acids. CDR3 DNA sequence: TGCGCCAGCAGCTTGGAGGGGCACAACACAGATACGCAGTATTTT. Protein sequence: CASSLEGHNTDTQYF.

V gene TRBV2 combines with J gene TRBJ2-7; D may be TRBD2 (5 bases). Germline CDR1 and CDR2: SNHLY and FYNNEI. The CDR3 contains 15 residues. V shed 8 bases and J shed 7 bases, with 24 bases lying between them. The CDR3 DNA reads as TGTGCCAGCGCGGAGGCGGTAACTAACTTACGGGAGCAGTACTTC. The encoded protein is CASAEAVTNLREQYF.

This clone was found once. The V call is TRBV11-2, the J call TRBJ2-1, with 10 nucleotides matching TRBD1. The CDR3 runs to 14 residues. With 5 bases clipped from V and 9 bases from J, the junction kept 7 bases outside the gene matches. Germline V gives CDR1 SGHAT, CDR2 FQNNGV. CDR3 in DNA: TGTGCCAGCAGCGCAGACAGGGGGCTAGGTGAGCAGTTCTTC. Encoded protein: CASSADRGLGEQFF. Supplemented by reference TRBV11-2 and TRBJ2-1, the full variable domain reads EAGVAQSPRYKIIEKRQSVAFWCNPISGHATLYWYQQILGQGPKLLIQFQNNGVVDDSQLPKDRFSAERLKGVDSTLKIQPAKLEDSAVYLCASSADRGLGEQFFGPGTRLTVL.

The chain combines TRBV29-1 with TRBJ2-7, with a weak D call TRBD1 (5 bases). This CDR3 is built from 12 residues. Trimming took 5 bases from V and 3 from J, leaving 11 bases between them. CDR1 and CDR2 (germline): SQVTM, ANQGSEA. The CDR3 DNA reads TGCAGCGTTCAAGCAGGGAACTACGAGCAGTACTTC. Translated, it gives CSVQAGNYEQYF.

This clone was seen a few times. This chain links TRBV4-3 with TRBJ1-6; 10 bases are a match to TRBD1. CDR3 length equals 17 residues. Per the germline V gene, CDR1 is LGHNA and CDR2 is YSLEER. The ends lost 6 bases at V and 10 bases at J; junction bases unmatched: 15. In DNA form, the CDR3 reads TGCGCCAGCAGAAGCGGGATTACCGGGACAGGGGAATCACCCCTCCACTTT. Translating it yields CASRSGITGTGESPLHF.

The rearrangement links TRBV18 to TRBJ1-1; no firm D call. Germline V gene data show CDR1 as KGHSH and CDR2 as LQKENI. With 0 bases removed from V and 0 bases from J, the gap between germline ends came to 8 bases. The CDR3 extends over 15 amino acids. This CDR3 reads CASSPPTRMNTEAFF. In DNA form, the CDR3 reads TGTGCCAGCTCACCACCGACACGAATGAACACTGAAGCTTTCTTT.

This rearrangement joins TRBV5-1 to TRBJ2-7; no clear D gene. The CDR3 extends over 13 amino acids. Per germline, CDR1 SGHRS and CDR2 YFSETQ. V lost 4 bases and J lost 1, with 9 bases in between. CDR3 sequence: CASSLGESYEQYF. The CDR3 nucleotides are TGCGCCAGCAGCCTCGGAGAATCCTACGAGCAGTACTTC.

J is TRBJ1-6 and V is TRBV6-6, with TRBD1 matching 7 bases. This CDR3 is 14 amino acids long. From germline, CDR1 is MNHNY and CDR2 SVGAGI (reference sequence). The V gene end was trimmed by 2 bases and the J gene end by 10 bases; junction bases not matched to a gene: 5. CDR3 loop: CASSYDPGGSPLHF. CDR3 nucleotides: TGTGCCAGCAGTTACGATCCAGGGGGGTCACCCCTCCACTTT.

The rearrangement links TRBV24-1 to TRBJ2-1; 9 bases line up with TRBD1. This CDR3 has 14 amino acids. V lost 7 bases, J lost 8 bases, and 8 bases stayed unmatched. In germline, CDR1 is KGHDR, CDR2 SFDVKD. The CDR3 region has the DNA TGTGCCACCAGCCCGGGACAGGGTAGCGATGAGCAGTTCTTC. It translates to CATSPGQGSDEQFF.

In this sample, this clone turned up once. This chain links TRBV7-9 with TRBJ1-1; tentatively, D is TRBD1 (6 bases). Germline-derived CDR1 and CDR2 are SEHNR and FQNEAQ (reference sequence). Trimming removed 1 base from V and 6 bases from J, with 12 bases in between. There are 14 residues in the CDR3. The CDR3 region has the DNA TGTGCCAGCAGCTTAGAGGGGGTAGCTCCTGAAGCTTTCTTT. The encoded protein is CASSLEGVAPEAFF. Supplemented by reference TRBV7-9 and TRBJ1-1, the full variable domain reads DTGVSQNPRHKITKRGQNVTFRCDPISEHNRLYWYRQTLGQGPEFLTYFQNEAQLEKSRLLSDRFSAERPKGSFSTLEIQRTEQGDSAMYLCASSLEGVAPEAFFGQGTRLTVV.

The chain has TRBV10-1 and TRBJ1-2; TRBD1 aligns across 11 bases. The CDR3 is 14 residues long. Trimming at V came to 6 bases and at J to 4 bases, leaving 4 bases not matched to a gene. The germline V gene encodes CDR1 WNHNN and CDR2 SYGVQD (reference sequence). CDR3 DNA sequence: TGCGCCAGCAGCCCGGGACAGGGGGTCTATGGCTACACCTTC. Residues: CASSPGQGVYGYTF.

The chain joins TRBV7-3 to TRBJ2-7, with a possible D match to TRBD2 (7 bases). Trimming pared 2 bases from V and 2 bases from J, leaving 16 bases between. Germline V gene data show CDR1 as SGHTA and CDR2 as FQGTGA. This CDR3 has 16 residues. As DNA, the CDR3 is TGTGCCAGCAGCTTATTCGCGGGGGCCACCGCCTACGAGCAGTACTTC. Translated, it gives CASSLFAGATAYEQYF.